This is a list of T cell receptor beta chains from one sample in a study of cytomegalovirus exposure and HLA in healthy donors. Only in-frame clones appear in the TCRdb table, and some are missing; sequencing was by immunoSEQ multiplex PCR. The sample has 150,000 to 200,000 clones; approximately 73% are singletons. Sequences were obtained from PBMCs. The receptors were sampled from a woman between 25 and 40 years old in good health and CMV-seropositive. CDR3s leave out the opening cysteine and the closing phenylalanine or tryptophan. Each record gives: CDR3 protein, V gene, J gene.

ASSWGQGIADTQY	TRBV5-8	TRBJ2-3
ASSYSSGDEQF	TRBV6-5	TRBJ2-1
ASGNPGQGDSPLH	TRBV5-1	TRBJ1-6
ASSSNRGRETGTQY	TRBV28	TRBJ2-3
ASSQDTGTSNYGYT	TRBV14	TRBJ1-2
ASSGGDTQY	TRBV9	TRBJ2-3
ASSPLSLGADTQY	TRBV19	TRBJ2-3
ASSLNQGMGSPLH	TRBV7-2	TRBJ1-6
ASSASGDRAKY	TRBV27	TRBJ2-3
SGGGEGAQVDEQF	TRBV29-1	TRBJ2-1
ARSPRQGRGLAGENIQY	TRBV5-3	TRBJ2-4
ASSKDYPSGGPHSYEQY	TRBV21-1	TRBJ2-7
ASSPTRGLNNEQF	TRBV4-3	TRBJ2-1
ASSRGAKEALH	TRBV7-3	TRBJ1-6
ASSFQAGLDNEKLF	TRBV11-1	TRBJ1-4
ASRPSTSPQY	TRBV28	TRBJ2-5
ASSLGTYNEQF	TRBV7-2	TRBJ2-1
ASSPLAGGARGTQY	TRBV7-2	TRBJ2-3
ASSVGTSGGRGNEQF	TRBV9	TRBJ2-1
ASSHRGISYNSPLH	TRBV4-1	TRBJ1-6
ASSDRRSRGEQF	TRBV2	TRBJ2-1
ASSPKGEWETQY	TRBV19	TRBJ2-5
ASREGQGDVYGYT	TRBV28	TRBJ1-2
ASSEEQPLSGANGLT	TRBV6-1	TRBJ2-6
ASSEVGARDTQY	TRBV6-1	TRBJ2-3
ASSGSGPRIQPQH	TRBV2	TRBJ1-5
ASSAFSGLGTREQY	TRBV9	TRBJ2-7
ASSRRLLNTEAF	TRBV11-3	TRBJ1-1
ASSRQGTKAYEQY	TRBV7-8	TRBJ2-7
ASRGGRGTGELF	TRBV4-2	TRBJ2-2
ASKRTGYSYEQY	TRBV19	TRBJ2-7
ASSPGLQF	TRBV11-2	TRBJ2-1
ASSPRQGGQY	TRBV7-9	TRBJ2-7
ATSRGGSNQPQH	TRBV15	TRBJ1-5
ASSAHRQGNGYT	TRBV7-2	TRBJ1-2
ASSQAAGGRTDTQY	TRBV4-2	TRBJ2-3
ASSLGAGQGDSYEQY	TRBV7-8	TRBJ2-7
ASRLGSGGGTDTQY	TRBV4-3	TRBJ2-3
ASSSTGTVNTGELF	TRBV28	TRBJ2-2
ASSQRGGRTGELF	TRBV2	TRBJ2-2